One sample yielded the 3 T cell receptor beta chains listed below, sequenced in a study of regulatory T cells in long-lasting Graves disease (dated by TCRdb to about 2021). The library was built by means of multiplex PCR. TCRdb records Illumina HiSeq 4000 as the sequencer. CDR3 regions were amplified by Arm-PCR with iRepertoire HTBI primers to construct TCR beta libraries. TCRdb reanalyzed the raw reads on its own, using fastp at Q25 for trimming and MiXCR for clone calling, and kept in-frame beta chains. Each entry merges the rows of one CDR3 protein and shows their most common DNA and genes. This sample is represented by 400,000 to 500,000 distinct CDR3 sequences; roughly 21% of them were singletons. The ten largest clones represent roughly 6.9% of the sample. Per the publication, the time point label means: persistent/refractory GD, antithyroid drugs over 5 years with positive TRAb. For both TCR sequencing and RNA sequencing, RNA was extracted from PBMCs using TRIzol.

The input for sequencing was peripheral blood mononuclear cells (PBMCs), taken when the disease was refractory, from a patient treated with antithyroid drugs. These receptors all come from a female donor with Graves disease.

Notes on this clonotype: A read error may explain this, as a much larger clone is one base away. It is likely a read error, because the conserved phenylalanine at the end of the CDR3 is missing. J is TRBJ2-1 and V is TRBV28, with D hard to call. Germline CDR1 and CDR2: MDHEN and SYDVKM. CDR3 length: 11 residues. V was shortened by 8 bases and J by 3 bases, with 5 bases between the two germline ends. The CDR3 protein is CASGYYNEQFS. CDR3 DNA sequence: TGTGCCAGCGGTTACTACAATGAGCAGTTCTCC.

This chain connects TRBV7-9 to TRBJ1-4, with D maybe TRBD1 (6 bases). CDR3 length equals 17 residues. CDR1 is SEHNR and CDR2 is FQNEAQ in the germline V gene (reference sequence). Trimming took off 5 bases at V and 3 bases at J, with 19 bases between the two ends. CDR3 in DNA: TGTGCCAGCAGCCTAATTCCTCGAGGGGGATCTAATGAAAAACTGTTTTTT. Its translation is CASSLIPRGGSNEKLFF.

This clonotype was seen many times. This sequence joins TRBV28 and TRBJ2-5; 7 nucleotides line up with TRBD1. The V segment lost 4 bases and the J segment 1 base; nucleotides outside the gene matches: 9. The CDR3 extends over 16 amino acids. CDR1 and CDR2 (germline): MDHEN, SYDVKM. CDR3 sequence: CASSSPPRDSQETQYF. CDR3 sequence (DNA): TGTGCCAGCAGTTCCCCACCCCGGGACAGCCAAGAGACCCAGTACTTC.